This T cell receptor beta chain was sequenced for a study of T cells after somatic rescue of genetic block. Generated by immunoSEQ multiplex PCR, the TCRdb table keeps only in-frame clones and is missing some. The sample holds 9,500 to 15,000 clones, approximately 74% seen once. This sequence originates from a boy younger than 18. The sample was peripheral blood mononuclear cells (PBMCs).

The CDR3 spells CASSFAGEGNEQFF. The CDR3 DNA is TGTGCCAGCAGCTTTGCAGGGGAGGGCAATGAGCAGTTCTTC. The chain is built from TRBV11-3 and TRBJ2-1; possibly TRBD2 for D (7 bases). Germline lookup yields CDR1 SGHNT and CDR2 YENEEA. The CDR3 has 14 amino acids. The V end was cut by 3 bases, the J end by 6 bases, with 12 bases between.